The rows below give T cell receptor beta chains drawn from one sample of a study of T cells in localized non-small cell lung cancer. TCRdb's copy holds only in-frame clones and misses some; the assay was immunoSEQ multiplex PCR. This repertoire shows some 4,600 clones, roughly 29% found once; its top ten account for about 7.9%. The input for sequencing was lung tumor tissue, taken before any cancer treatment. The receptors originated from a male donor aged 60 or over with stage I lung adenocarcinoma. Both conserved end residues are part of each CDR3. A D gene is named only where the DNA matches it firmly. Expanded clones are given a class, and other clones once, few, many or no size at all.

TGTGCCAGCGGGGACCTTCGGGGGGCGCGGGACACCGGGGAGCTGTTTTTT CASGDLRGARDTGELFF . once TRBJ2-2 TRBV25-1
TGTGCCAGCAGCTGGGTCGGGAGTCGATTCTACAATGAGCAGTTCTTC CASSWVGSRFYNEQFF . few TRBJ2-1 TRBV11-3
TGTGCCACCAGCAGGGGGGACGGGAACTATGGCTACACCTTC CATSRGDGNYGYTF . . TRBJ1-2 TRBV15
TGTGCCAGTAGTGATCCAGGGGCTAATGAAAAACTGTTTTTT CASSDPGANEKLFF . . TRBJ1-4 TRBV19
TGTGCCAGCAGTGACACTTGGAAGGACAGGGTGCAACAGTACTTC CASSDTWKDRVQQYF TRBD1 medium-sized TRBJ2-7 TRBV6-8
TGCGCCAGCAGGGAATCATTAGGGGGAACCGGGGAGCTGTTTTTT CASRESLGGTGELFF . . TRBJ2-2 TRBV5-1
TGTGCCAGCAGCCAGAAGACAGGGGGCAGCGAAAAACTGTTTTTT CASSQKTGGSEKLFF TRBD1 . TRBJ1-4 TRBV11-3
TGTGCCAGCTCACCTTACCGGGGAAATCGGTTTGGAAACACCATATATTTT CASSPYRGNRFGNTIYF . . TRBJ1-3 TRBV18
TGTGCCAGCAGCTTAGAGACAGGGGGCCTTTCACCCCTCCACTTT CASSLETGGLSPLHF TRBD1 few TRBJ1-6 TRBV11-3
TGCGCCAGCAGCTTGAACGGCGCAGGTAATTCACCCCTCCACTTT CASSLNGAGNSPLHF . . TRBJ1-6 TRBV5-1
TGTGCCAGCAGCCAAGGATCGGGCGGGGGGGCTACAGATACGCAGTATTTT CASSQGSGGGATDTQYF TRBD2 medium-sized TRBJ2-3 TRBV11-3
TGTGCCAGTAGTATAGATCTGGGTACCCAATACAATGAGCAGTTCTTC CASSIDLGTQYNEQFF . . TRBJ2-1 TRBV19
TGTGCCAGCAGTCCACACACAGATACGCAGTATTTT CASSPHTDTQYF . . TRBJ2-3 TRBV9
TGTGCCAGCAGCGGGACTAGCGGGGGCCAAGAGACCCAGTACTTC CASSGTSGGQETQYF TRBD2 medium-sized TRBJ2-5 TRBV6-8
TGTGCCAGTAGCATCTCCGGGACAGGGGGCTATGGCTACACCTTC CASSISGTGGYGYTF TRBD1 . TRBJ1-2 TRBV19
TGTGCCAGCAGCTTAGAGACGACGGGTAGGCCCCAGCATTTT CASSLETTGRPQHF . few TRBJ1-5 TRBV7-4
TGTGCCAGCAGCTCCTTTTTGGGCGGCAATGAGCAGTTCTTC CASSSFLGGNEQFF . . TRBJ2-1 TRBV11-3
TGCAGCGTAGGCACCGGGACTAGCGGGGCCCAGCAGTACTTC CSVGTGTSGAQQYF TRBD2 few TRBJ2-7 TRBV29-1
TGTGCCAGCAGATTAGCGGGCGGGACGGATACGCAGTATTTT CASRLAGGTDTQYF TRBD2 few TRBJ2-3 TRBV6-8
TGTGCCTGGAGCCAAGGACTAGCGGCCACAGATACGCAGTATTTT CAWSQGLAATDTQYF TRBD2 few TRBJ2-3 TRBV30
TGTGCCACCAACCTAAGACAGGGCACAGATACGCAGTATTTT CATNLRQGTDTQYF . . TRBJ2-3 TRBV6-8
TGTGCCAGCAGCTTGGCCGAATCGTTCTCTGGGGCCAACGTCCTGACTTTC CASSLAESFSGANVLTF . . TRBJ2-6 TRBV11-3
TGTGCCAGCAGCTCAGAGGTGGACGGGGTGAACACTGAAGCTTTCTTT CASSSEVDGVNTEAFF . . TRBJ1-1 TRBV6-8
TGCAGCGTTGTCCGCCCCACCGGGCATACGCAGTATTTT CSVVRPTGHTQYF . large TRBJ2-3 TRBV29-1
TGTGCCAGCGCCCCACCGTGGACATTGTTAACCTCCACCTACGAGCAGTACTTC CASAPPWTLLTSTYEQYF . . TRBJ2-7 TRBV6-8
TGTGCCATCAGCGGAGGGGCAGGGGGCATGAACACTGAAGCTTTCTTT CAISGGAGGMNTEAFF TRBD1 few TRBJ1-1 TRBV6-8
TGTGCCAGTAGTGGCCACAGGGTGACTAATGAAAAACTGTTTTTT CASSGHRVTNEKLFF . . TRBJ1-4 TRBV19
TGTGCCTGGGTGCCGGGTGTTACTCCCTACGAGCAGTACTTC CAWVPGVTPYEQYF . . TRBJ2-7 TRBV30
TGCGCCAGCAGCCCCCTCTTCCCGAACACTGAAGCTTTCTTT CASSPLFPNTEAFF . few TRBJ1-1 TRBV5-1
TGTGCTAGTGGTTTGGCTGGCGAAGAGACCCAGTACTTC CASGLAGEETQYF . few TRBJ2-5 TRBV12-5
TGTGCCAGCAGCGCGTATCGACAGGATATCCGTCCCGAGGCTTTCTTT CASSAYRQDIRPEAFF . few TRBJ1-1 TRBV9
TGCAGCGTTGGGGACTTACGGGGAGATACGCAGTATTTT CSVGDLRGDTQYF . . TRBJ2-3 TRBV29-1
TGTGCCTGGAGTGTCGGCAGGGCTCCTAACTATGGCTACACCTTC CAWSVGRAPNYGYTF . . TRBJ1-2 TRBV30
TGCACCAGCAGCCAAGAAGGGGGCAAGGGGCCTATGAACACTGAAGCTTTCTTT CTSSQEGGKGPMNTEAFF . . TRBJ1-1 TRBV1
TGTGCCAGTAGGGACCCGGGACAGGGATTCGGAGATACGCAGTATTTT CASRDPGQGFGDTQYF TRBD1 . TRBJ2-3 TRBV19
TGCGCCAGCAGGCAGACTAGCGGGAGCTCCTACAATGAGCAGTTCTTC CASRQTSGSSYNEQFF TRBD2 few TRBJ2-1 TRBV5-1
TGTGCCATCAGTGGACAGGGAGTTCAGCCCCAGCATTTT CAISGQGVQPQHF TRBD1 once TRBJ1-5 TRBV6-8
TGTGCCAGCAACAAAGGGCCTGGGGACTATGGCTACACCTTC CASNKGPGDYGYTF . few TRBJ1-2 TRBV6-8